Listed here is a single T cell receptor beta chain. The antigen is undetermined. The germline V gene encodes CDR1 LNHNV and CDR2 YYDKDF (reference sequence). The CDR3 covers 16 residues. The junction had 3 bases not matched to a gene; V was cut back by 1 base and J by 1 base. CD4+ T cells from unexposed donors were obtained before the COVID-19 pandemic (2011-2018). CD4+ T cells were isolated from the cells after roughly 11 days of culture. Testing used SARS-CoV-2 S/N and four cold-coronavirus spikes on unexposed-donor CD4+ T cells, cells permitting. About 1.9 million PBMCs per well were cultured with 8.5 to 10 IU/ml IL-2. The data were taken from a study of CD4 T cells in relation to SARS-CoV-2 and coronaviruses. Across the whole study: ViraFEST: approximately 10-day antigen culture of PBMCs, then TCR beta CDR3 sequencing.

The data were produced by immunoSEQ multiplex PCR, yet TCRdb's version contains in-frame clones alone and is incomplete. Of approximately 20,000 clones in the sample, about four fifths were seen once. This receptor was identified in a human donor in good health. The sample taken for sequencing was CD4+ T cells from PBMCs, cultured in vitro. V usage is TRBV15 and J usage is TRBJ2-3, with 9 positions matching TRBD2. CDR3 in amino acids: CATSRGLAARTDTQYF. The CDR3 DNA reads TGTGCCACCAGCAGAGGACTAGCGGCACGCACAGATACGCAGTATTTT.